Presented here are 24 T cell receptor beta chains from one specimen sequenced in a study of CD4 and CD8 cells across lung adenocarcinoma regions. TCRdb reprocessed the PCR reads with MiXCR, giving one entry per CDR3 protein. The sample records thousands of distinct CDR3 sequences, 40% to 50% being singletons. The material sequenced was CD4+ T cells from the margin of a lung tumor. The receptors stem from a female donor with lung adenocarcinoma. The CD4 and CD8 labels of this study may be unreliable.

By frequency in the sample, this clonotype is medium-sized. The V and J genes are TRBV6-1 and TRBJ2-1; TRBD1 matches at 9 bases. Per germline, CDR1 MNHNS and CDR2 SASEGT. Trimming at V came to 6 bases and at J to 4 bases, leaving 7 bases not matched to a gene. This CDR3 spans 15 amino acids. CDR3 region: CASRIDRGVYNEQFF. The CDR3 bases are TGTGCCAGCAGGATCGACAGGGGGGTTTACAATGAGCAGTTCTTC.

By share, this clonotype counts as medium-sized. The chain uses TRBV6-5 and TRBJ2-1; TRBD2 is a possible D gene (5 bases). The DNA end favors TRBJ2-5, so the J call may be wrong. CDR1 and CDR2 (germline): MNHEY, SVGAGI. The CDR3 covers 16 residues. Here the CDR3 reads CASSYRRLARVETQYF. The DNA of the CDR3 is TGTGCCAGCAGTTACCGGCGGCTAGCAAGGGTGGAGACCCAGTACTTC.

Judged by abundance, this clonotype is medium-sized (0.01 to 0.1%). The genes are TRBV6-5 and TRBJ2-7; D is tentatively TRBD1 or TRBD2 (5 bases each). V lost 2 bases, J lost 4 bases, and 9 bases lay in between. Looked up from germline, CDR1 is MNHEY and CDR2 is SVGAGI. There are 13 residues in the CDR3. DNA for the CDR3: TGTGCCAGCAGTTACCGGGACGGATACGAGCAGTACTTC. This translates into CASSYRDGYEQYF.

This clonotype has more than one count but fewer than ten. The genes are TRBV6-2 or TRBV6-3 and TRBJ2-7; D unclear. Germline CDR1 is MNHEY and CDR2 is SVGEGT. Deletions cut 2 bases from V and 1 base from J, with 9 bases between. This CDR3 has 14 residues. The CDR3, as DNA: TGTGCCAGCAGTTACGGTGGCGGATCCTACGAGCAGTACTTC. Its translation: CASSYGGGSYEQYF.

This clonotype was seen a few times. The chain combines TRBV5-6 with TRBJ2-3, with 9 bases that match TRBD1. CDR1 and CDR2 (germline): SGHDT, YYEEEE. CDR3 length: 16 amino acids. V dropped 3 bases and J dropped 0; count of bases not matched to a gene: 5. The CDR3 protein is CASSSIQGASTDTQYF. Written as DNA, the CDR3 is TGTGCCAGCAGCTCAATACAGGGGGCGAGCACAGATACGCAGTATTTT.

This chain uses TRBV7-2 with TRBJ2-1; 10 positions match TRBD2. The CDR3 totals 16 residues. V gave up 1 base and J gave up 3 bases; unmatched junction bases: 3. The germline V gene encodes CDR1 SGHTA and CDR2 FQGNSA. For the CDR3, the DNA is TGTGCCAGCAGCTTAGGTAGACTAGCGGGCTACAATGAGCAGTTCTTC. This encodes CASSLGRLAGYNEQFF.

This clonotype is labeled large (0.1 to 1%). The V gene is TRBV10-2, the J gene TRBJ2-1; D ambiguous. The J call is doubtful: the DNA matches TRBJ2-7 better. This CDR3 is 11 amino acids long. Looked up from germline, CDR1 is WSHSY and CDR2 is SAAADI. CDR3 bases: TGCGCCAGCAGTGAGTGGGGCGAGCAGTACTTC. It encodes CASSEWGEQYF.

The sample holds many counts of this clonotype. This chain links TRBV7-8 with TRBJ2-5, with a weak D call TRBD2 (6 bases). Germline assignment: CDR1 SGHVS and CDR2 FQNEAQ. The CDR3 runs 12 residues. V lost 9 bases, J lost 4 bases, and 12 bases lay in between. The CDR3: CARGGPGETQYF. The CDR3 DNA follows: TGTGCCAGAGGAGGGCCGGGAGAGACCCAGTACTTC.

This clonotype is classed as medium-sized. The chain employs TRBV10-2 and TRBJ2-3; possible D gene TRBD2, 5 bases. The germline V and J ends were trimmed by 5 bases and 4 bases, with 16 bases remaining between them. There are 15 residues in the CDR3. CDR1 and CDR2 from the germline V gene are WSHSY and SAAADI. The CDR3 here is CASSLSGQGPDTQYF. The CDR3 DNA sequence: TGCGCCAGCAGTTTAAGCGGCCAAGGCCCAGATACGCAGTATTTT.

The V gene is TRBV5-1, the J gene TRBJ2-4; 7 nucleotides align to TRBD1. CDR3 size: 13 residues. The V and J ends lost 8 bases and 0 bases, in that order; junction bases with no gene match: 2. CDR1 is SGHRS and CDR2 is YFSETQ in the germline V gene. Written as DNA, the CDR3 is TGCGCCAGGACAGGGTTAGCCAAAAACATTCAGTACTTC. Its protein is CARTGLAKNIQYF.

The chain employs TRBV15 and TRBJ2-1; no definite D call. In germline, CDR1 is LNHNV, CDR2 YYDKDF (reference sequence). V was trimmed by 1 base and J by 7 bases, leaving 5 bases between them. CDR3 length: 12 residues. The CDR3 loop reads CATSRVPNEQFF. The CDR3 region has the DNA TGTGCCACCAGCAGAGTTCCTAATGAGCAGTTCTTC.

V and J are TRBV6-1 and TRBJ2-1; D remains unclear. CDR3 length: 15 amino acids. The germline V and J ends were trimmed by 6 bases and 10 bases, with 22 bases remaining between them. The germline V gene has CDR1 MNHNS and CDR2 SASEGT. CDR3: CASRTTGSSPSEQFF. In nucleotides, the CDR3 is TGTGCCAGCAGAACAACCGGTTCTTCTCCCTCCGAGCAGTTCTTC.

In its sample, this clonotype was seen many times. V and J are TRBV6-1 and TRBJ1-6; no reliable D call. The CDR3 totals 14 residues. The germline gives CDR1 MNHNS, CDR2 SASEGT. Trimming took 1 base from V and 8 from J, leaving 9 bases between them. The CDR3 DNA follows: TGTGCCAGCAGTGAAGTACAGTACGATTCACCCCTCCACTTT. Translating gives CASSEVQYDSPLHF.

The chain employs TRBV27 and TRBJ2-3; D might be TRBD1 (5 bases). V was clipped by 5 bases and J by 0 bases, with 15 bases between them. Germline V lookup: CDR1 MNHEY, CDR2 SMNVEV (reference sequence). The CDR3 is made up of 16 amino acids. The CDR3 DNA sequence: TGTGCCAGCAGTAAGATTAGACAGCTAAGCACAGATACGCAGTATTTT. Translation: CASSKIRQLSTDTQYF.

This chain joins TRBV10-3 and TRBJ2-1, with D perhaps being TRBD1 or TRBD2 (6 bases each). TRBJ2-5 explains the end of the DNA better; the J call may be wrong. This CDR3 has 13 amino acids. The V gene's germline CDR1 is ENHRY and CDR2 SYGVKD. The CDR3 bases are TGTGCCATCAGTGTGGGGGGCCGAGAGACCCAGTACTTC. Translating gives CAISVGGRETQYF.

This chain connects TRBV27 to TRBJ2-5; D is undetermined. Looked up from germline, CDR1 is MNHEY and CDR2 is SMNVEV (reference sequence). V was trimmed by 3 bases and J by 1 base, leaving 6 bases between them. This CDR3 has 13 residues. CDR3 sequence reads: CASSLVFQETQYF. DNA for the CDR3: TGTGCCAGCAGTTTGGTCTTCCAAGAGACCCAGTACTTC.

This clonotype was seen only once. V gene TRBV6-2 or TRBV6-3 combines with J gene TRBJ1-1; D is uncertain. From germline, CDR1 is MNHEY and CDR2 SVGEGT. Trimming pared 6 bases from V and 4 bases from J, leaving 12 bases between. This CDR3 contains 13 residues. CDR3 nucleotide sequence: TGTGCCAGCAGCTATCGGCAATTCACTGAAGCTTTCTTT. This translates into CASSYRQFTEAFF.

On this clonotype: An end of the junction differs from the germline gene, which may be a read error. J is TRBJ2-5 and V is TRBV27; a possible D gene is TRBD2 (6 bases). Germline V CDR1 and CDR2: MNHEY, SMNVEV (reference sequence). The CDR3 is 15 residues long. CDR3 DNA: TGTGCCGGGGGGTTCGCGGCCGGTGACCAAGAGACCCAGTATTTC. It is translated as CAGGFAAGDQETQYF.

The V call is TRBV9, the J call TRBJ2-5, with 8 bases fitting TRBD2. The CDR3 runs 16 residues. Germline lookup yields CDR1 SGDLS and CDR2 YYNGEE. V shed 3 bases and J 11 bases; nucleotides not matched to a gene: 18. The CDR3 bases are TGTGCCAGCAGCGCCCGTAGCGGGACCTCGAACAATGAGCAGTACTTC. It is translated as CASSARSGTSNNEQYF.

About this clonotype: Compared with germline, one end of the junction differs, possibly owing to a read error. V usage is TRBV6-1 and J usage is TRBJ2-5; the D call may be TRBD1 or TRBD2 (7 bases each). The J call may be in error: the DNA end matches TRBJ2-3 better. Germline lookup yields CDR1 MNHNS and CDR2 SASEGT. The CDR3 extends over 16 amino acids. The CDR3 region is CASRGRGGGGPETQYF. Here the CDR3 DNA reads TGTGCCAGCAGGGGCAGGGGGGGGGGTGGACCAGAGACGCAGTATTTT.

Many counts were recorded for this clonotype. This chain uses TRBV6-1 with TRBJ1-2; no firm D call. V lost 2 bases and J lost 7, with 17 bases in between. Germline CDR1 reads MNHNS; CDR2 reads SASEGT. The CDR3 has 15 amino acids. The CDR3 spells CASSENRNGKSGYTF. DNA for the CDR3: TGTGCCAGCAGTGAAAATAGGAATGGGAAGAGTGGCTACACCTTC.

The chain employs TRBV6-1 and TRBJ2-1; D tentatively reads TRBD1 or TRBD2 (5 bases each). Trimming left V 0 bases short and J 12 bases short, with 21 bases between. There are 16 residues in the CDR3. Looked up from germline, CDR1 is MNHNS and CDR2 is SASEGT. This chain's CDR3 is CASSEAGTRFNNMQFF. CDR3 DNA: TGTGCCAGCAGTGAAGCCGGGACGAGATTTAACAATATGCAGTTCTTC.

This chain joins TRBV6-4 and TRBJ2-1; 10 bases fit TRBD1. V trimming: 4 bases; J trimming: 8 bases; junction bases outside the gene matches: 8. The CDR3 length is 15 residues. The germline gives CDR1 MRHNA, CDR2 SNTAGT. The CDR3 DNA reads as TGTGCCAGCAGTGTGGGGACAGGGGATGAGGATGAGCAGTTCTTC. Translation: CASSVGTGDEDEQFF.

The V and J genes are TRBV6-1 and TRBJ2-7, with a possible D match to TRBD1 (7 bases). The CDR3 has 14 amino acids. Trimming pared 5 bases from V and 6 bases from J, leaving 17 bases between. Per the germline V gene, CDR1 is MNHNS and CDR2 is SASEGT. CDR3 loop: CASSTLEGAGEQYF. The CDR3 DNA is TGTGCCAGCAGTACCCTGGAGGGGGCAGGCGAGCAGTACTTC.